The sequence of this T cell receptor (beta chain) was determined in a study of cytomegalovirus exposure and HLA in healthy donors. Study summary: Both the approximately 130 validation repertoires and the approximately 640 first-cohort repertoires used the same platform, as reported by a later analysis.

The length of the CDR3 is 15 residues. V gave up 2 bases and J gave up 3 bases; unmatched junction bases: 4. Germline assignment: CDR1 SGHRS and CDR2 YFSETQ. TCRdb's copy holds only in-frame clones and misses some; the assay was immunoSEQ multiplex PCR. Altogether approximately 300,000 clones are present, approximately 90% being singletons, with the ten largest covering over 0.8%. The sequence came from a woman aged 18-29 years in good health and CMV-seronegative. The material sequenced was PBMCs. The chain uses TRBV5-1 and TRBJ2-2, with 7 bases lining up with TRBD1. The CDR3 nucleotides read TGCGCCAGCAGCTTCGGACAGGAACACACCGGGGAGCTGTTTTTT. This codes for CASSFGQEHTGELFF.